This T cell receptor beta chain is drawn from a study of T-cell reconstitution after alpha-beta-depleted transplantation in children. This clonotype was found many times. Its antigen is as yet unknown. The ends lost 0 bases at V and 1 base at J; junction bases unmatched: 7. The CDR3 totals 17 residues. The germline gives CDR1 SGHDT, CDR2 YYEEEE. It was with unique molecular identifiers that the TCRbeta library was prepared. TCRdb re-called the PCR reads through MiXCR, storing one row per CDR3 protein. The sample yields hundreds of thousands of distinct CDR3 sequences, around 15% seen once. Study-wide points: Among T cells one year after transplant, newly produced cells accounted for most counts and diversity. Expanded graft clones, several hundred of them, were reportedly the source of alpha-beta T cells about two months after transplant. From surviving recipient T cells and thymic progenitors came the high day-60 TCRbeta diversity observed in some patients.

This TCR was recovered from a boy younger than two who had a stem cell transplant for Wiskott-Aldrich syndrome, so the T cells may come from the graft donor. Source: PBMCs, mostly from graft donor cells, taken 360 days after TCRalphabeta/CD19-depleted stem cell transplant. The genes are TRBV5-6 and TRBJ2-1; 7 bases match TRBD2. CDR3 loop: CASSLAYSSGSYNEQFF. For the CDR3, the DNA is TGTGCCAGCAGCTTGGCGTATTCTAGCGGTTCCTACAATGAGCAGTTCTTC. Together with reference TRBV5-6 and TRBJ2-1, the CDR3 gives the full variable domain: DAGVTQSPTHLIKTRGQQVTLRCSPKSGHDTVSWYQQALGQGPQFIFQYYEEEERQRGNFPDRFSGHQFPNYSSELNVNALLLGDSALYLCASSLAYSSGSYNEQFFGPGTRLTVL.